This T cell receptor beta chain was captured in a study of blood T cell repertoires in COVID-19. Authors' data handling: Estimation of nucleated cell counts relied on the amplification of reference gene primers. The data were produced by immunoSEQ multiplex PCR, yet TCRdb's version contains in-frame clones alone and is incomplete. The V and J calls and clone size were taken over from that table, and D and trimming were inferred from the DNA. This table holds approximately 170,000 clones, 82% found once. This clone is a singleton in its sample. Trimming took 5 bases from V and 7 from J; bases not matched to a gene: 4. This CDR3 contains 14 residues. Germline CDR1 and CDR2: LNHDA and SQIVND (reference sequence).

The chain is built from TRBV19 and TRBJ1-6; 8 bases agree with TRBD1. The sequenced material came from peripheral blood. The sequence was collected from a woman of 80 years or more with active or convalescent COVID-19. CDR3 region: CASSSTGGNSPLHF. The CDR3 coding sequence is TGTGCCAGTAGTTCCACAGGGGGGAATTCACCCCTCCACTTT.